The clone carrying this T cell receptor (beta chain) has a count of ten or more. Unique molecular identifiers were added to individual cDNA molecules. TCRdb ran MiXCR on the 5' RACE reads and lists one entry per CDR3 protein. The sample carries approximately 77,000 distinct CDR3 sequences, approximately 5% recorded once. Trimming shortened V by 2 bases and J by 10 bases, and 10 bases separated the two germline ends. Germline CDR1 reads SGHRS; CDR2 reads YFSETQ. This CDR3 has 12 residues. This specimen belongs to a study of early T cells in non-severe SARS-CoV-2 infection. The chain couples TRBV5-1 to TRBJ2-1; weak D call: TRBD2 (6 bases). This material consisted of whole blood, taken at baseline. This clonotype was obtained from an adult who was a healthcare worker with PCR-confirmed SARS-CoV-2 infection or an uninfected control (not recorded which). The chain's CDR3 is CASSLGAGEQFF. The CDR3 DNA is TGCGCCAGCAGCTTAGGGGCGGGGGAGCAGTTCTTC.